This is a list of T cell receptor beta chains from one sample in a study of blood T cell repertoires in COVID-19. Clones were read by immunoSEQ multiplex PCR, and TCRdb kept only the in-frame ones, dropping some. This sample has about 26,000 clones; about 85% occur once, and the top ten carry about 53%. Sequenced: peripheral blood. The receptors shown here come from a man in his fifties with active or convalescent COVID-19. The CDR3 runs from the conserved cysteine through the conserved F or W. D genes are given only for firm matches. For some rows the clone size is stated as once, few or many, or as a class when expanded; others skip it.

>once|TRBJ2-5|TRBV2|TRBD2
TGTGCCAGCAGTGAATGGACTAGCGGGGGGGGCGAGACCCAGTACTTC
CASSEWTSGGGETQYF
>NA|TRBJ1-2|TRBV5-1|TRBD1
TGCGCCAGCAGCTTGACCGGGACAGGGGGCAACTATGGCTACACCTTC
CASSLTGTGGNYGYTF
>NA|TRBJ1-1|TRBV2|NA
TGTGCCAGCAAGATAAGGCGGCGGGGCACTGAAGCTTTCTTT
CASKIRRRGTEAFF
>NA|TRBJ1-5|TRBV5-5|NA
TGTGCCAGCAGCTACCAAACAGGTGGGGTCGGTGGGGAGCCCCAGCATTTT
CASSYQTGGVGGEPQHF
>NA|TRBJ2-5|TRBV2|TRBD1
TGTGCCAGCAGCGATTGGACAGGGCCAGAGACCCAGTACTTC
CASSDWTGPETQYF
>few|TRBJ1-6|TRBV4-1|TRBD1
TGCGCCAGCAGCCAAGGGACAGGGAGTTCACCCCTCCACTTT
CASSQGTGSSPLHF
>NA|TRBJ2-7|TRBV15|TRBD1
TGTGCCACCAGCAACGACAGGGCAGGGTACGAGCAGTACTTC
CATSNDRAGYEQYF
>NA|TRBJ2-3|TRBV27|NA
TGTGCCAGCAGTTTTCGGGGAGATACGCAGTATTTT
CASSFRGDTQYF
>NA|TRBJ1-3|TRBV29-1|NA
TGCAGCGTTGATGGGCTCGGAAACACCATATATTTT
CSVDGLGNTIYF
>NA|TRBJ2-7|TRBV7-3|TRBD2
TGTGCCAGCAGTCTCGAACGGGGGGGCTCCTACGAGCAGTACTTC
CASSLERGGSYEQYF
>NA|TRBJ1-6|TRBV27|NA
TGTGCCAGCAGTTTAGGGCCCAGCTCACCCCTCCACTTT
CASSLGPSSPLHF
>NA|TRBJ1-2|TRBV3-1/TRBV3-2|NA
TGTGCCAGCAGCCAAGATAGTCTGAGTGGCTACACCTTC
CASSQDSLSGYTF
>NA|TRBJ1-4|TRBV2|NA
TGTGCCAGCAGTGGGCAGACCCGGGGTCAACTGTTTTTT
CASSGQTRGQLFF
>NA|TRBJ1-2|TRBV7-9|NA
TGTGCCAGTACTACCTGGGCAGGGCCCTGGAGCACCTTC
CASTTWAGPWSTF
>NA|TRBJ1-1|TRBV7-8|NA
TGTGCCAGCAGCTTCGAGGTTTTGACTGAAGCTTTCTTT
CASSFEVLTEAFF
>NA|TRBJ2-1|TRBV10-3|NA
TGTGCCATCAATGAAGGAGCGTCGTCCTACAATGAGCAGTTCTTC
CAINEGASSYNEQFF
>few|TRBJ1-1|TRBV19|NA
TGTGCCAGTAGTATGGTGACAAAATTTGAAGCTTTCTTT
CASSMVTKFEAFF
>NA|TRBJ2-2|TRBV5-1|NA
TGCGCCAGCAGCCCCACTTCTCGGGCGGGGGCCACCGGGGAGCTGTTTTTT
CASSPTSRAGATGELFF
>once|TRBJ1-2|TRBV6-5|TRBD1
TGTGCCAGCAGTACCCAGACAGGGACCTATGGCTACACCTTC
CASSTQTGTYGYTF
>few|TRBJ1-3|TRBV6-6|NA
TGTGCCAGCAGTTGGACTGACTCTGGAAACACCATATATTTT
CASSWTDSGNTIYF
>NA|TRBJ1-1|TRBV6-5|NA
TGTGCCAGCAGTTACACGGGGTTTGGGAACACTGAAGCTTTCTTT
CASSYTGFGNTEAFF
>NA|TRBJ2-1|TRBV12-3/TRBV12-4|NA
TGTGCCAGCAGTCAGGGTAGCCTAGTGGGGCAGTTCTTC
CASSQGSLVGQFF
>few|TRBJ2-7|TRBV7-9|NA
TGTGCCAGCAGCTTAGACCAGGGCTACGAGCAGTACTTC
CASSLDQGYEQYF
>NA|TRBJ2-7|TRBV9|TRBD1
TGTGCCAGCAGCGTCGACAGGGGTAACGAGCAGTACTTC
CASSVDRGNEQYF
>NA|TRBJ2-7|TRBV28|NA
TGTGCCAGCAGTCAAGACACCTACGAGCAGTACTTC
CASSQDTYEQYF
>NA|TRBJ2-7|TRBV7-8|TRBD2
TGTGCCAGCAGCCCCGCGGGACTAGCGGCAGGCGAGCAGTACTTC
CASSPAGLAAGEQYF
>NA|TRBJ2-1|TRBV27|TRBD1
TGTGCCAGCAGTTTATCGGGGACAGGGGAGGGTGAGCAGTTCTTC
CASSLSGTGEGEQFF
>NA|TRBJ1-2|TRBV6-1|NA
TGTGCCAGCAGTGAGAGCAACTATGGCTACACCTTC
CASSESNYGYTF
>NA|TRBJ2-3|TRBV7-8|NA
TGTGCCAGCAACACTAGAGTGGGTCTGACACTTCCAGATACGCAGTATTTT
CASNTRVGLTLPDTQYF